These 27 T cell receptor beta chains originate from one sample sequenced in a study of CD8 T cells in Susac syndrome. RNA, at about 0.45 to 1 ug, was reverse transcribed with random hexamers. Each CDR3 protein is one row after TCRdb ran MiXCR on the immunoSEQ multiplex PCR reads. The data show hundreds of thousands of distinct CDR3 sequences, 95% seen once. The specimen was CD4+ T cells from PBMCs. The receptors originated from a human donor with multiple sclerosis.

This rearrangement joins TRBV27 to TRBJ1-1, with D maybe TRBD1 (6 bases). The germline V and J ends were trimmed by 8 bases and 3 bases, with 13 bases remaining between them. In germline, CDR1 is MNHEY, CDR2 SMNVEV (reference sequence). The CDR3 has 13 residues. The CDR3 region is CASHRVPDTEAFF. CDR3 nucleotides: TGTGCCAGCCACAGGGTTCCCGACACTGAAGCTTTCTTT.

J is TRBJ1-1 and V is TRBV7-9, with TRBD1 as a possible D gene (5 bases). This CDR3 region has 13 residues. The germline V gene encodes CDR1 SEHNR and CDR2 FQNEAQ (reference sequence). The V gene lost 2 bases and the J gene lost 5 bases, with 9 bases spanning the gap. This CDR3 is CASSLPGRTEAFF. The CDR3 DNA is TGTGCCAGCAGCTTACCGGGGCGAACTGAAGCTTTCTTT.

The CDR3 nucleotides are TGTGCCAGCAGCCCCGATCGGTGGGGGAAAGCTTTCTTT. Translated: CASSPDRWGKAFF. The chain combines TRBV11-2 with TRBJ1-1; D is possibly TRBD1 (5 bases). V shed 5 bases and J shed 9 bases, with 16 bases lying between them. The germline V gene encodes CDR1 SGHAT and CDR2 FQNNGV. The CDR3 is 13 amino acids.

The chain couples TRBV6-5 to TRBJ1-2; no clear D gene. This CDR3 has 14 residues. The germline V gene encodes CDR1 MNHEY and CDR2 SVGAGI. The V end lost 7 bases, the J end lost 7 bases, and 19 bases lay between the germline ends. CDR3 nucleotides: TGTGCCAGCATCCCGAACGGCGGCTCGAGTGGCTACACCTTC. Translation: CASIPNGGSSGYTF.

The chain couples TRBV12-3 or TRBV12-4 to TRBJ1-1; D not certain. Trimming cost V 3 bases and J 1 base, with 9 bases left between them. The CDR3 is 14 residues long. In DNA, the CDR3 is TGTGCCAGCAGTTTTTGGCAAGCGAACACTGAAGCTTTCTTT. This sequence encodes CASSFWQANTEAFF.

This chain joins TRBV20-1 and TRBJ2-3; D may be TRBD1 (6 bases). The germline gives CDR1 DFQATT, CDR2 SNEGSKA (reference sequence). The CDR3 runs 13 residues. Trimming took off 4 bases at V and 3 bases at J, with 11 bases between the two ends. The CDR3 bases are TGCAGTGCTACCTCAGGGGCGACAGATACGCAGTATTTT. This encodes CSATSGATDTQYF.

The rearrangement links TRBV20-1 to TRBJ2-3; the D gene is possibly TRBD2 (6 bases). With 5 bases removed from V and 6 bases from J, the gap between germline ends came to 21 bases. The CDR3 is made up of 15 amino acids. CDR1 DFQATT and CDR2 SNEGSKA come from the germline V gene (reference sequence). DNA for the CDR3: TGCAGTGCTGGACGACTAGTACTATCGGTGGATACGCAGTATTTT. Translated, it gives CSAGRLVLSVDTQYF.

V gene TRBV21-1 combines with J gene TRBJ2-7. TRBV21-1 is described as a pseudogene. The CDR3 covers 13 residues. CDR3 protein: CASSKAAYYEQYF. CDR3 DNA: TGTGCCAGCAGCAAGGCGGCGTACTACGAGCAGTACTTC.

The chain combines TRBV12-3 or TRBV12-4 with TRBJ2-7, with 8 bases fitting TRBD2. The CDR3 totals 12 residues. With V trimmed by 5 bases and J by 12 bases, 9 bases remained unmatched. This chain's CDR3 is CASSPSAGASYF. The DNA of the CDR3 is TGTGCCAGCAGTCCCTCAGCGGGAGCCTCGTACTTC.

This clonotype has a single count. This chain connects TRBV3-1 to TRBJ2-4, with D possibly TRBD1 on 6 matching bases. The CDR3 loop spans 11 amino acids. Trimming took off 4 bases at V and 14 bases at J, with 12 bases between the two ends. Germline assignment: CDR1 LGHDT and CDR2 YNNKEL (reference sequence). CDR3 sequence: CASSLQGKKYF. In DNA, the CDR3 is TGTGCCAGCAGCCTGCAGGGGAAAAAGTACTTC.

The rearrangement uses TRBV19 and TRBJ1-5; 10 bases are a match to TRBD1. The CDR3 has 15 residues. The J segment lost 6 bases and the V segment lost 6 bases, leaving 8 bases of the junction unmatched. In germline, CDR1 is LNHDA, CDR2 SQIVND (reference sequence). The CDR3 spells CASRGDRGRGQPQHF. Here the CDR3 DNA reads TGTGCCAGTAGGGGAGACAGGGGGCGCGGTCAGCCCCAGCATTTT.

Remarks on this clonotype: One end of the junction does not line up with germline, which may come from a read error. This chain connects TRBV6-5 to TRBJ1-1; TRBD1 is a possible D gene (5 bases). Germline CDR1 is MNHEY and CDR2 is SVGAGI. The CDR3 is 16 amino acids. CDR3 DNA sequence: TGTGCCAGCAGTTACCTCCGGACCCGGGGGAACACTGAAGTTTTCTTT. This translates into CASSYLRTRGNTEVFF.

The V gene is TRBV29-1, the J gene TRBJ2-2; 7 bases fit TRBD1. CDR1 SQVTM and CDR2 ANQGSEA come from the germline V gene. The trim removed 4 bases at V and 2 bases at J, leaving 10 bases unmatched. The CDR3 runs to 16 residues. The CDR3 is CSVAEGGRANTGELFF. The DNA of the CDR3 is TGCAGCGTTGCTGAAGGGGGCAGGGCCAACACCGGGGAGCTGTTTTTT.

The CDR3 DNA sequence: TGTGCCAGCAGCCCCCAAAACACAGATACGCAGTATTTT. Its protein is CASSPQNTDTQYF. The V and J genes are TRBV7-3 and TRBJ2-3; D is ambiguous. Trimming pared 5 bases from V and 2 bases from J, leaving 8 bases between. The CDR3 consists of 13 residues. CDR1 is SGHTA and CDR2 is FQGTGA in the germline V gene.

The V and J genes are TRBV7-2 and TRBJ2-5, with 9 bases lining up with TRBD1. J gave up 2 bases and V 5 bases, and 6 bases lay outside the gene matches. The V gene's germline CDR1 is SGHTA and CDR2 FQGNSA. The CDR3 is made up of 15 amino acids. CDR3 in DNA: TGTGCCAGCAGCCTGGACAGGGGAGGGCAAGAGACCCAGTACTTC. Translated: CASSLDRGGQETQYF. The full variable domain, with the rest looked up from reference TRBV7-2 and TRBJ2-5, is GAGVSQSPSNKVTEKGKDVELRCDPISGHTALYWYRQSLGQGLEFLIYFQGNSAPDKSGLPSDRFSAERTGGSVSTLTIQRTQQEDSAVYLCASSLDRGGQETQYFGPGTRLLVL.

The chain combines TRBV20-1 with TRBJ2-1; TRBD2 aligns across 15 bases. V dropped 1 base and J dropped 5; count of bases not matched to a gene: 3. The CDR3 is made up of 16 amino acids. CDR1 is DFQATT, CDR2 SNEGSKA, per germline (reference sequence). The CDR3 loop is CSARGTSGRANNEQFF. CDR3 nucleotides: TGCAGTGCTAGAGGGACTAGCGGGAGGGCCAACAATGAGCAGTTCTTC.

The CDR3 spells CSVVFSWEPTDTQYF. Written as DNA, the CDR3 is TGCAGCGTTGTGTTTTCGTGGGAGCCGACAGATACGCAGTATTTT. This sequence joins TRBV29-1 and TRBJ2-3; D is perhaps TRBD2 (5 bases). V was trimmed by 4 bases and J by 3 bases, leaving 17 bases between them. The CDR3 covers 15 residues. Germline CDR1 is SQVTM and CDR2 is ANQGSEA.

The chain recombines TRBV9 with TRBJ1-2; possible D gene TRBD1, 5 bases. Germline lookup yields CDR1 SGDLS and CDR2 YYNGEE. Trimming took 3 bases from V and 8 from J, leaving 26 bases between them. The CDR3 runs to 17 residues. This CDR3 is CASSAPGTSRSFDGYTF. The CDR3, as DNA: TGTGCCAGCAGCGCTCCCGGGACGAGTCGAAGTTTCGACGGCTACACCTTC.

The chain employs TRBV6-1 and TRBJ1-5, with TRBD1 as a possible D gene (5 bases). CDR1 and CDR2 (germline): MNHNS, SASEGT. The germline V and J ends were trimmed by 6 bases and 7 bases, with 25 bases remaining between them. There are 17 residues in the CDR3. Here the CDR3 reads CASRLTSGAPGSQPQHF. CDR3 nucleotide sequence: TGTGCCAGCAGACTAACGTCCGGGGCCCCTGGATCCCAGCCCCAGCATTTT.

The chain has TRBV5-1 and TRBJ1-2; D not resolved. Germline V gene sequence: CDR1 SGHRS, CDR2 YFSETQ. This CDR3 has 18 amino acids. V was trimmed by 0 bases and J by 0 bases, leaving 18 bases between them. CDR3 nucleotides: TGCGCCAGCAGCTTGGCCGTAGAGGGAGGGCCTACTAACTATGGCTACACCTTC. Translation: CASSLAVEGGPTNYGYTF.

The V gene is TRBV6-1, the J gene TRBJ1-1; 11 bases agree with TRBD1. With 6 bases clipped from V and 10 bases from J, the junction kept 7 bases outside the gene matches. Germline V gene sequence: CDR1 MNHNS, CDR2 SASEGT. The CDR3 loop spans 13 amino acids. The CDR3: CASRKDRGQAAFF. The CDR3 DNA reads TGTGCCAGCAGAAAGGACAGGGGGCAAGCAGCTTTCTTT.

The CDR3 DNA reads as TGTGCCACCAGTGATGGGGCCCTGGAGACCCAGTACTTC. Its translation is CATSDGALETQYF. This chain links TRBV24-1 with TRBJ2-5; D is perhaps TRBD1 (5 bases). V lost 3 bases and J lost 5, with 9 bases in between. Per the germline V gene, CDR1 is KGHDR and CDR2 is SFDVKD. This CDR3 has 13 residues.

The chain uses TRBV2 and TRBJ2-7, with 8 positions matching TRBD2. The V gene end was trimmed by 6 bases and the J gene end by 2 bases; junction bases not matched to a gene: 6. This CDR3 has 14 amino acids. Per the germline V gene, CDR1 is SNHLY and CDR2 is FYNNEI. Here the CDR3 reads CASRERGHTYEQYF. The CDR3 region has the DNA TGTGCCAGCAGGGAGCGGGGGCACACCTACGAGCAGTACTTC. The full variable domain, rest sourced from reference TRBV2 and TRBJ2-7, is EPEVTQTPSHQVTQMGQEVILRCVPISNHLYFYWYRQILGQKVEFLVSFYNNEISEKSEIFDDQFSVERPDGSNFTLKIRSTKLEDSAMYFCASRERGHTYEQYFGPGTRLTVT.

V gene TRBV20-1 combines with J gene TRBJ1-2, with unresolved D. The germline V gene has CDR1 DFQATT and CDR2 SNEGSKA (reference sequence). Deletions cut 2 bases from V and 4 bases from J, with 14 bases between. This CDR3 has 14 amino acids. The CDR3 region is CSARLGSGTYGYTF. The CDR3 DNA is TGCAGTGCTAGACTTGGTTCGGGAACCTATGGCTACACCTTC.

V gene TRBV5-4 combines with J gene TRBJ2-2, with D hard to call. This CDR3 is built from 15 residues. The germline gives CDR1 SGHNT, CDR2 YYREEE (reference sequence). Between the trimmed V and J ends, which lost 3 bases and 1 base, there was a span of 10 bases. This CDR3 reads CASSSGKRNTGELFF. DNA for the CDR3: TGTGCCAGCAGCTCCGGCAAGAGGAACACCGGGGAGCTGTTTTTT.

The chain carries TRBV29-1 and TRBJ2-3; possible D gene TRBD2, 6 bases. The germline gives CDR1 SQVTM, CDR2 ANQGSEA. Trimming removed 8 bases from V and 0 bases from J, with 15 bases in between. The CDR3 is 14 amino acids. The CDR3 is CSLDREASTDTQYF. The CDR3 DNA is TGCAGCCTCGATAGGGAGGCGAGCACAGATACGCAGTATTTT.

CDR3 sequence: CSASGLAGKSTDTQYF. The CDR3 DNA sequence: TGCAGCGCTTCGGGACTAGCGGGAAAGAGCACAGATACGCAGTATTTT. J is TRBJ2-3 and V is TRBV29-1; 13 bases fit TRBD2. CDR3 length: 16 amino acids. Germline V gives CDR1 SQVTM, CDR2 ANQGSEA. J was trimmed by 0 bases and V by 7 bases; bases with no gene match: 7.